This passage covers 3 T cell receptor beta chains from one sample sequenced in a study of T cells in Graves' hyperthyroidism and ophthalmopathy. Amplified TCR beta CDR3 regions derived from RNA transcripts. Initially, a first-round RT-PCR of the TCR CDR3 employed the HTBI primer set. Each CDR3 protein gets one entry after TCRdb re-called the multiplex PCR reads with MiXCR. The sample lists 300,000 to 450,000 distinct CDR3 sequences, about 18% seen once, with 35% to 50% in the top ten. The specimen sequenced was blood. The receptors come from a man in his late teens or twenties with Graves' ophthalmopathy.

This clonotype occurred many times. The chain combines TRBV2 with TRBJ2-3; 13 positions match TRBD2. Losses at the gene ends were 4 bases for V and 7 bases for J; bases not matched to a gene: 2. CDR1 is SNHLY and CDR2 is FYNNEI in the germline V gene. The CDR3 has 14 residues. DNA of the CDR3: TGTGCCAGCAGTGGACTAGCGGGGGGCAATACGCAGTATTTT. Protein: CASSGLAGGNTQYF.

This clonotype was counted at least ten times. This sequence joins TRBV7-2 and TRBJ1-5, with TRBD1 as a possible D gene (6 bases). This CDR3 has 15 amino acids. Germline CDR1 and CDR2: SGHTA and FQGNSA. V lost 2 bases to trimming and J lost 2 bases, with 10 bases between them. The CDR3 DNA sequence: TGTGCCAGCAGCTTACAGGGGTCGGGCAATCAGCCCCAGCATTTT. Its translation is CASSLQGSGNQPQHF.

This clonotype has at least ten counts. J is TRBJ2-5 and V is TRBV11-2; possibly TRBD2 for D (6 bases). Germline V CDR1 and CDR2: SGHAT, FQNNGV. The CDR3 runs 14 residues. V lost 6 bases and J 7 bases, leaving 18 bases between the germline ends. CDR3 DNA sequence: TGTGCCAGCAGTCAAGGCCTAACGGAGGGGACCCAGTACTTC. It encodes CASSQGLTEGTQYF.